The source of this T cell receptor beta chain is a study of shared clonotypes between healthy human individuals. General study points: Naive subsets generally exceeded memory subsets in estimated richness.

A remark on this clone: Its antigen remains unknown.

CD45RO-negative, CCR7-selected cells formed the naive CD8 fraction, which excluded terminally differentiated effector memory CD45RA+ cells. The donor cohort consisted entirely of Caucasian adults residing in Nashville, Tennessee. Replicate PCRs run on sorted subsets employed approximately 0.2 ug DNA, approximately 30,000 T cell genomes. Produced via immunoSEQ multiplex PCR; TCRdb's table is partial and in-frame only. The table records around 580,000 clones, 98% of them present only once. CDR1 and CDR2 from the germline V gene are LNHNV and YYDKDF (reference sequence). V lost 4 bases and J lost 1; bases outside the gene matches: 11. This CDR3 has 17 residues.

This clonotype originated in a man aged 25 to 40 in good health. The rearrangement links TRBV15 to TRBJ2-3, with TRBD2 matching over 7 bases. The source material was naive CD8+ T cells sorted from blood. The CDR3 sequence is CATSNRGREGRTDTQYF. The CDR3 nucleotides are TGTGCCACCAGCAATCGGGGAAGGGAGGGACGCACAGATACGCAGTATTTT.